The T cell receptor (beta chain) described here comes from a study of cytomegalovirus exposure and HLA in healthy donors. Study results and limitations: Association with HLA alleles at 0.05 false discovery rate was found for 17,000 or so TCR beta sequences in a later analysis.

The PCR contained 60 Vbeta and 13 Jbeta primers. Sequencing used immunoSEQ multiplex PCR; TCRdb keeps in-frame clones, though not all of them. The sample records about 120,000 clones, approximately 79% being singletons. For this clone: Antigen: not known.

This TCR came from a man younger than 45 in good health and CMV-seropositive. The sequencing sample was made of PBMCs.

CDR3 protein: CASSLGGAYNEQFF. The CDR3 DNA is TGTGCCAGCAGCTTGGGCGGGGCTTACAATGAGCAGTTCTTC. This chain joins TRBV5-8 and TRBJ2-1; D possibly corresponds to TRBD2 (6 bases). Looked up from germline, CDR1 is SGHTS and CDR2 is YDEGEE. The CDR3 totals 14 residues. V shed 0 bases and J shed 4 bases, with 8 bases lying between them.